The clone carrying this T cell receptor beta chain was counted a single time. Its antigen is currently unknown. The data were obtained in a study of T cell responses to AZD1222 COVID-19 vaccine. Study-level results: Distributed over spike, vaccine-associated CD4 TCRs predominated at 160-218 and 743-854. In all cases, repertoires were sampled only after the peak T cell response. Spike-specific TCR breadth and depth were elevated following two AZD1222 doses.

The protocol was immunoSEQ multiplex PCR, while the TCRdb copy is restricted to in-frame clones and leaves out a portion. The data contain fewer than 200,000 clones, roughly 92% of them seen just once; the ten biggest clones take up about 2.8%. CDR3 size: 13 residues. V lost 2 bases to trimming and J lost 9 bases, with 14 bases between them. Per germline, CDR1 GTSNPN and CDR2 SVGIG (reference sequence). The sample was peripheral blood, taken on day 0 of AZD1222 vaccination. The chain couples TRBV30 to TRBJ2-1; D may match TRBD1 or TRBD2 (6 bases each). The receptor was isolated from an adult in good health. CDR3 nucleotide sequence: TGTGCCTGGAGTCAACAGGGAGGCACTGAGCAGTTCTTC. Its translation is CAWSQQGGTEQFF.